This T cell receptor (beta chain) is drawn from a study of T-cell reconstitution after alpha-beta-depleted transplantation in children. Study conclusions and caveats: After transplant, at about two months, alpha-beta T cells were reportedly derived from several hundred expanded graft clones. T-cell counts and diversity at one year post-transplant came mainly from newly produced T cells. Day-60 TCRbeta diversity that was high in some patients was derived from surviving recipient T cells and thymic progenitors.

Library preparation (for TCRbeta) was performed with unique molecular identifiers. TCRdb processed the PCR reads anew with MiXCR; each CDR3 protein has one entry. Among a few hundred thousand distinct CDR3 sequences listed, around 10% were seen once. CDR3 length: 13 amino acids. V lost 2 bases and J 5 bases, leaving 12 bases between the germline ends. In germline, CDR1 is SQVTM, CDR2 ANQGSEA. This clonotype was counted many times. Its target is unknown. The chain links TRBV29-1 to TRBJ2-5, with a weak D call TRBD1 (6 bases). The source is a boy younger than two with acute myeloid leukemia, due to receive a stem cell transplant. Source: PBMCs, taken before TCRalphabeta/CD19-depleted stem cell transplant. CDR3 sequence (DNA): TGCAGCGTTGAACCAGGGGAAGATGAGACCCAGTACTTC. It is translated as CSVEPGEDETQYF.